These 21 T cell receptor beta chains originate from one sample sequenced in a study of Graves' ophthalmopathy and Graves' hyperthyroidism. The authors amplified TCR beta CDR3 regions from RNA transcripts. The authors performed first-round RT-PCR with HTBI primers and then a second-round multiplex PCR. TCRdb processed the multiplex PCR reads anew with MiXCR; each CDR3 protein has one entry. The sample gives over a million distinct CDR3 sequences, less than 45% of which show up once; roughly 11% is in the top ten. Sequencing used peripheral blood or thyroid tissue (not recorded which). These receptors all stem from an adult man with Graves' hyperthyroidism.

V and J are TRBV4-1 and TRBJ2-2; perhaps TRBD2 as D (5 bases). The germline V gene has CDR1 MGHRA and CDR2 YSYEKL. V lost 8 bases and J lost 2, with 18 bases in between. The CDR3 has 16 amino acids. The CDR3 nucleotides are TGCGCCAGCTCGAACACGGGGAAAGGCAACACCGGGGAGCTGTTTTTT. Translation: CASSNTGKGNTGELFF.

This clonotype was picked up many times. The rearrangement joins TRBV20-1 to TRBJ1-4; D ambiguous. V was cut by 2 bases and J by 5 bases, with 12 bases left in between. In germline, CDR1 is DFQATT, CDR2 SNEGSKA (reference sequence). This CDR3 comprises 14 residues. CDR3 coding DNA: TGCAGTGCTAGAACGATGGGTGGGAATGAAAAACTGTTTTTT. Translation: CSARTMGGNEKLFF.

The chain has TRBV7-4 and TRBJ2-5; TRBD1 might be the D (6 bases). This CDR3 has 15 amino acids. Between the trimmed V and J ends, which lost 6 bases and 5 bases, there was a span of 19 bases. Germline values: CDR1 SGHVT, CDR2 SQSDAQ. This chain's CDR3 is CASSVEGVSAETQYF. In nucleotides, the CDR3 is TGTGCCAGCAGTGTTGAGGGGGTTTCTGCGGAGACCCAGTACTTC.

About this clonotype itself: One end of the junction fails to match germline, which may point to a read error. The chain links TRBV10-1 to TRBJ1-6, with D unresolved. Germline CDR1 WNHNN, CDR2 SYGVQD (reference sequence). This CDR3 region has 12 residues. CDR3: CASSFPASPLHF. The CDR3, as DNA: TGTGCCAGCAGTTTCCCGGCCTCACCCCTCCACTTT.

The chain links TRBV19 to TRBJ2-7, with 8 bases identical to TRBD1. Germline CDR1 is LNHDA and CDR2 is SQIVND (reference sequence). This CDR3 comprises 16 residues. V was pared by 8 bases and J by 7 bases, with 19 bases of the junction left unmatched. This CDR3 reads CASHRTRQGNTGEQYF. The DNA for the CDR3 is TGTGCCAGTCATCGAACGAGACAGGGGAACACCGGGGAGCAGTACTTC.

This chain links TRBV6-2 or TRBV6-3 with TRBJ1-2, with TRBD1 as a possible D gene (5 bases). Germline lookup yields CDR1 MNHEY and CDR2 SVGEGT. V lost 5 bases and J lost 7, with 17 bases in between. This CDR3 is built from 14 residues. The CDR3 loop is CASSARGGAGGYTF. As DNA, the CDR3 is TGTGCCAGCAGTGCCCGCGGGGGAGCTGGTGGCTACACCTTC.

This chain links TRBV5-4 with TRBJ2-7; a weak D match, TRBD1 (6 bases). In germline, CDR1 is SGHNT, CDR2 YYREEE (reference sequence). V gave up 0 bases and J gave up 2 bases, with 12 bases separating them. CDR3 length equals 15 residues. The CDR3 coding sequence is TGTGCCAGCAGCTTGGTTATGACAGGCACCTACGAGCAGTACTTC. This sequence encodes CASSLVMTGTYEQYF.

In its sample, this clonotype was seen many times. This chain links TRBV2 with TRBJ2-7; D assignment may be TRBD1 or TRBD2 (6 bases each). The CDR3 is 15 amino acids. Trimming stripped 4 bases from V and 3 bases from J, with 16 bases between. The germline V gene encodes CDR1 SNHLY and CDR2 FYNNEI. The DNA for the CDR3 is TGTGCCAGCAGTGGCGGGACACTCAACGACTACGAGCAGTACTTC. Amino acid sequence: CASSGGTLNDYEQYF.

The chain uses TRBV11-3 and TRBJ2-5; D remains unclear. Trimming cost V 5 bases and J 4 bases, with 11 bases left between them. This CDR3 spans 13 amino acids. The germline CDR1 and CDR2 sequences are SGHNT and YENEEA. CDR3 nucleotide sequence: TGTGCCAGCAGCGAGTCTGGGGTAGAGACCCAGTACTTC. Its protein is CASSESGVETQYF.

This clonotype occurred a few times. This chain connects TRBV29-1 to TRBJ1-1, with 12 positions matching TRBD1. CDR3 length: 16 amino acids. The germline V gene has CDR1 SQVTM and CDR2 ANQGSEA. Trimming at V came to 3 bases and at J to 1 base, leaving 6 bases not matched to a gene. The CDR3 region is CSVDGRDRGPNTEAFF. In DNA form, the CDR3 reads TGCAGCGTTGACGGAAGGGACAGGGGGCCGAACACTGAAGCTTTCTTT.

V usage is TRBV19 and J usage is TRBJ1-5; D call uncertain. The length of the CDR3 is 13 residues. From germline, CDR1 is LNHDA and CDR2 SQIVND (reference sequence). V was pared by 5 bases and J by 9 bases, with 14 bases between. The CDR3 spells CASSSPDIRPQHF. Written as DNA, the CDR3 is TGTGCCAGTAGTTCCCCCGACATCCGGCCCCAGCATTTT.

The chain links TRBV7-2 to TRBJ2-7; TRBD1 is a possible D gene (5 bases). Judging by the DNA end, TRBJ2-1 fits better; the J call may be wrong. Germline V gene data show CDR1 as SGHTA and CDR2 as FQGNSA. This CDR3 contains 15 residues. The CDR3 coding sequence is TGTGCCAGCAGCTTAGCAGGGGTCCGCTACAATGAGCAGTTCTTC. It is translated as CASSLAGVRYNEQFF.

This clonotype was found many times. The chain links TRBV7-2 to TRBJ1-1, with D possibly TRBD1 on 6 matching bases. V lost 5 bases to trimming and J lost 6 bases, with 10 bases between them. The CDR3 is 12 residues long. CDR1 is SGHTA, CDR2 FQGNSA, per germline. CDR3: CASSAQGSEAFF. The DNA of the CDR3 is TGTGCCAGCAGCGCACAGGGCTCTGAAGCTTTCTTT.

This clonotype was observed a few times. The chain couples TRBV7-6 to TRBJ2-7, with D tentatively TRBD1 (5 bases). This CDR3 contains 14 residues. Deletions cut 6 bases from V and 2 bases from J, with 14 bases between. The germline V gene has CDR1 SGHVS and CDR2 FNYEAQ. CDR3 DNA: TGTGCCAGCAGGGACCCAGGACACCCCTACGAGCAGTACTTC. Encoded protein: CASRDPGHPYEQYF.

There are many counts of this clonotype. In DNA form, the CDR3 reads TGTGCCAGCAGTTTCTATGTCCGGGAACTGTTTTTT. This encodes CASSFYVRELFF. V is TRBV12-3 or TRBV12-4 and J is TRBJ1-4, with no clear D. V lost 3 bases, J lost 12 bases, and 11 bases lay in between. The CDR3 spans 12 residues.

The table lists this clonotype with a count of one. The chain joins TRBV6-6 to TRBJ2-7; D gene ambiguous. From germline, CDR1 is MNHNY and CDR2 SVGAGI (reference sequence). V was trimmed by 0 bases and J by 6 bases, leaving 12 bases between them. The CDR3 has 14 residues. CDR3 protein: CASSYSSVNLEQYF. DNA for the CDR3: TGTGCCAGCAGTTACTCCTCAGTCAACCTCGAGCAGTACTTC.

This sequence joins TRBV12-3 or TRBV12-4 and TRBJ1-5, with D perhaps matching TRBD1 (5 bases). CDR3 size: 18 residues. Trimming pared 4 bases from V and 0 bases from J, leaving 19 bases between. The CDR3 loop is CASSSNVRGPYSNQPQHF. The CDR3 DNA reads TGTGCCAGCAGTTCCAATGTGCGGGGACCTTATAGCAATCAGCCCCAGCATTTT.

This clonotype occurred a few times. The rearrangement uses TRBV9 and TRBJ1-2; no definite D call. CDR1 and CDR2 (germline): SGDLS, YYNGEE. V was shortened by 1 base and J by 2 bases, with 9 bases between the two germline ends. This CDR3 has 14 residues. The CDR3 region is CASSVSGANYGYTF. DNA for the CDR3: TGTGCCAGCAGCGTAAGTGGTGCAAACTATGGCTACACCTTC. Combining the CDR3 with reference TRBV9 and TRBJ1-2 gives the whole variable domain DSGVTQTPKHLITATGQRVTLRCSPRSGDLSVYWYQQSLDQGLQFLIQYYNGEERAKGNILERFSAQQFPDLHSELNLSSLELGDSALYFCASSVSGANYGYTFGSGTRLTVV.

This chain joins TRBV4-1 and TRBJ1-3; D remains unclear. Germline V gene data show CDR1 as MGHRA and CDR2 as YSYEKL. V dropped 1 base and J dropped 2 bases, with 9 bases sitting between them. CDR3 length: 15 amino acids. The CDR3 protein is CASSQVAVTGNTIYF. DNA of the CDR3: TGCGCCAGCAGCCAAGTTGCCGTAACTGGAAACACCATATATTTT.

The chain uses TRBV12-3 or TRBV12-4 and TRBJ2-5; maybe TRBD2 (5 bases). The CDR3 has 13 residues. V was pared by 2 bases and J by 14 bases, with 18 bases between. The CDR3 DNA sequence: TGTGCCAGCAGTTTATGGCTAAGCGGAGGTATTTACTTC. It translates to CASSLWLSGGIYF.

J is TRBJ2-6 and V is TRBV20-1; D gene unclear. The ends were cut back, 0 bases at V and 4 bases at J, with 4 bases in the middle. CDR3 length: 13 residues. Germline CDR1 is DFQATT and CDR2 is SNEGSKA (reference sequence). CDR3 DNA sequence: TGCAGTGCTAGAGAACAGGGGGCCAACGTCCTGACTTTC. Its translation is CSAREQGANVLTF.